This T cell receptor (beta chain) was retrieved from a study of CD8+CD57+ T cells in acquired aplastic anemia. Study background: Sorted CD4+ and CD8+ cell DNA averaged about 3 ug.

All sequencing subjects had displayed CD8+CD57+ cell expansion on flow cytometry. The enrolled patients all had severe acquired aplastic anemia. According to the study, genomic DNA was the template for TCR beta VDJ and CDR3 profiling. One entry per CDR3 protein results from TCRdb running MiXCR on the reads. The sample lists about 180,000 distinct CDR3 sequences; around 48% were seen once. Germline V gene data show CDR1 as DFQATT and CDR2 as SNEGSKA (reference sequence). This CDR3 spans 14 amino acids. The V end lost 4 bases, the J end lost 0 bases, and 13 bases lay between the germline ends. The V call is TRBV20-1, the J call TRBJ2-7; no definite D call. The sequence derives from a human donor with aplastic anemia. Material for sequencing was sorted CD4+, CD8+, or CD8+CD57+ T cells (not recorded which) from PBMCs. The CDR3 DNA is TGCAGTGCTATAGAAAGTCCCGACTCCTACGAGCAGTACTTC. This translates into CSAIESPDSYEQYF.